Following are 28 T cell receptor beta chains from one sample sequenced in a study of shared clonotypes between healthy human individuals. Repertoires were generated with immunoSEQ multiplex PCR, while TCRdb's copy carries only in-frame clones and drops some. The repertoire holds 2 million to 3 million clones, with over 85% as singletons. The sequenced material came from naive CD4+ T cells from PBMCs. Subset denoted: CD45RA+ positively selected. The receptor set was obtained from a man aged 18 to 30 in good health. Some clones in this sample may be carry-over from other donors' samples.

CDR3 sequence reads: CASSLDRLAGTDTQYF. The CDR3 DNA reads TGCGCCAGCAGCTTGGATCGGCTAGCGGGCACAGATACGCAGTATTTT. J is TRBJ2-3 and V is TRBV5-1; 7 bases agree with TRBD2. The V and J ends lost 0 bases and 1 base, in that order; junction bases with no gene match: 5. The CDR3 contains 16 residues. Germline CDR1 is SGHRS and CDR2 is YFSETQ. The whole variable domain, remainder taken from reference TRBV5-1 and TRBJ2-3, is KAGVTQTPRYLIKTRGQQVTLSCSPISGHRSVSWYQQTPGQGLQFLFEYFSETQRNKGNFPGRFSGRQFSNSRSEMNVSTLELGDSALYLCASSLDRLAGTDTQYFGPGTRLTVL.

The rearrangement joins TRBV11-2 to TRBJ2-1; 8 bases line up with TRBD2. The V segment lost 6 bases and the J segment 0 bases; nucleotides outside the gene matches: 4. From germline, CDR1 is SGHAT and CDR2 FQNNGV. The CDR3 contains 15 residues. For the CDR3, the DNA is TGTGCCAGCAGACCCAGCGGGAGCTCCTACAATGAGCAGTTCTTC. Amino acids: CASRPSGSSYNEQFF. The full variable domain, in which reference TRBV11-2 and TRBJ2-1 provide the parts outside the CDR3, is EAGVAQSPRYKIIEKRQSVAFWCNPISGHATLYWYQQILGQGPKLLIQFQNNGVVDDSQLPKDRFSAERLKGVDSTLKIQPAKLEDSAVYLCASRPSGSSYNEQFFGPGTRLTVL.

This chain links TRBV15 with TRBJ1-4; no reliable D call. CDR1 LNHNV and CDR2 YYDKDF come from the germline V gene (reference sequence). The CDR3 runs 13 residues. The germline V and J ends were trimmed by 0 bases and 10 bases, with 9 bases remaining between them. CDR3 DNA sequence: TGTGCCACCAGCAGAGATCATGCGGGAAAACTGTTTTTT. Protein product: CATSRDHAGKLFF.

The chain uses TRBV5-6 and TRBJ2-1; 7 bases align to TRBD1. V was clipped by 5 bases and J by 5 bases; unmatched bases: 7. The CDR3 consists of 14 residues. Germline CDR1 is SGHDT and CDR2 is YYEEEE. For the CDR3, the DNA is TGTGCCAGCAGACCACAGGGGTACCACAATGAGCAGTTCTTC. Protein product: CASRPQGYHNEQFF.

This clone showed up just a few times. The chain employs TRBV11-2 and TRBJ1-1; unclear D gene. CDR1 SGHAT and CDR2 FQNNGV come from the germline V gene. Trimming shortened V by 4 bases and J by 1 base, and 10 bases separated the two germline ends. CDR3 length equals 14 residues. The CDR3 sequence: CASSSPGWNTEAFF. The CDR3 coding sequence is TGTGCCAGCAGCTCCCCCGGATGGAACACTGAAGCTTTCTTT.

Points on this clone: This sample includes further DNA sequences coding for the same CDR3. The chain couples TRBV7-3 to TRBJ2-2; TRBD2 agrees at 12 bases. This CDR3 is 15 amino acids long. With V trimmed by 6 bases and J by 5 bases, 4 bases remained unmatched. Germline V gene lookup returns CDR1 SGHTA and CDR2 FQGTGA. CDR3 in amino acids: CASSLGTSGTGELFF. The CDR3 DNA sequence: TGTGCCAGCAGTTTGGGGACTAGCGGGACCGGGGAGCTGTTTTTT.

This rearrangement joins TRBV6-5 to TRBJ2-7; possibly TRBD2 for D (6 bases). V gave up 6 bases and J gave up 4 bases, with 19 bases separating them. Germline values: CDR1 MNHEY, CDR2 SVGAGI. This CDR3 comprises 15 residues. The CDR3, as DNA: TGTGCCAGCAGCTACCTCAGACTAGGGAAGTACGAGCAGTACTTC. Protein: CASSYLRLGKYEQYF.

The chain has TRBV7-3 and TRBJ2-7, with 7 bases fitting TRBD2. The CDR3 is 16 amino acids. The germline gives CDR1 SGHTA, CDR2 FQGTGA. The junction had 11 bases not matched to a gene; V was cut back by 2 bases and J by 4 bases. CDR3 amino acids: CASSLGRPGGGYEQYF. CDR3 coding DNA: TGTGCCAGCAGCTTAGGTCGGCCGGGAGGAGGTTACGAGCAGTACTTC.

This chain uses TRBV18 with TRBJ2-1; D not resolved. V lost 0 bases, J lost 3 bases, and 6 bases lay in between. CDR1 and CDR2 from the germline V gene are KGHSH and LQKENI. The CDR3 runs 14 residues. CDR3 in amino acids: CASSPPPVYNEQFF. For the CDR3, the DNA is TGTGCCAGCTCACCACCCCCTGTCTACAATGAGCAGTTCTTC.

The genes are TRBV29-1 and TRBJ2-5, with 9 nucleotides matching TRBD2. The V gene's germline CDR1 is SQVTM and CDR2 ANQGSEA. There are 18 residues in the CDR3. The trim removed 4 bases at V and 1 base at J, leaving 16 bases unmatched. CDR3 nucleotides: TGCAGCGTTGTACCCGAAGTAAGCGGGAGGACGTCCCAAGAGACCCAGTACTTC. Its translation: CSVVPEVSGRTSQETQYF.

The V call is TRBV5-4, the J call TRBJ2-3, with 7 bases identical to TRBD2. This CDR3 has 16 amino acids. The J segment lost 3 bases and the V segment lost 4 bases, leaving 11 bases of the junction unmatched. CDR1 and CDR2 (germline): SGHNT, YYREEE (reference sequence). The CDR3 protein is CASSTGNVRGTDTQYF. In DNA form, the CDR3 reads TGTGCCAGCAGCACCGGGAACGTGCGGGGGACAGATACGCAGTATTTT.

Comments on this clone: In the same sample, other DNA sequences code for this CDR3. The V and J genes are TRBV7-3 and TRBJ2-3, with D possibly matching TRBD2 (6 bases). Germline V gene data show CDR1 as SGHTA and CDR2 as FQGTGA. The V and J ends lost 1 base and 3 bases respectively, with 8 bases between them. CDR3 length: 14 amino acids. The CDR3 region has the DNA TGTGCCAGCAGCTTAATGGGGGGTACAGATACGCAGTATTTT. As protein: CASSLMGGTDTQYF. Full variable domain (outside the CDR3, taken from reference TRBV7-3 and TRBJ2-3): GAGVSQTPSNKVTEKGKYVELRCDPISGHTALYWYRQSLGQGPEFLIYFQGTGAADDSGLPNDRFFAVRPEGSVSTLKIQRTERGDSAVYLCASSLMGGTDTQYFGPGTRLTVL.

V and J are TRBV27 and TRBJ2-2; possible D gene TRBD1, 6 bases. The CDR3 contains 14 residues. V lost 4 bases and J lost 3, with 9 bases in between. Germline V gene data show CDR1 as MNHEY and CDR2 as SMNVEV (reference sequence). The chain's CDR3 is CASSYREYTGELFF. In nucleotides, the CDR3 is TGTGCCAGCAGTTACAGGGAGTACACCGGGGAGCTGTTTTTT.

A remark on this clone: The same CDR3 can be traced to other DNA sequences in this sample. The chain couples TRBV7-9 to TRBJ2-6; possibly TRBD2 for D (5 bases). V lost 5 bases and J lost 4, with 15 bases in between. This CDR3 spans 16 amino acids. Per germline, CDR1 SEHNR and CDR2 FQNEAQ (reference sequence). CDR3 loop: CASSPPRGSGANVLTF. The CDR3 DNA reads as TGTGCCAGCAGCCCTCCGCGAGGGAGCGGGGCCAACGTCCTGACTTTC. Full variable domain (outside the CDR3, taken from reference TRBV7-9 and TRBJ2-6): DTGVSQNPRHKITKRGQNVTFRCDPISEHNRLYWYRQTLGQGPEFLTYFQNEAQLEKSRLLSDRFSAERPKGSFSTLEIQRTEQGDSAMYLCASSPPRGSGANVLTFGAGSRLTVL.

The chain joins TRBV28 to TRBJ2-1, with D uncertain. Germline V gene data show CDR1 as MDHEN and CDR2 as SYDVKM. Trimming removed 7 bases at V and 0 bases at J, with 7 bases between. This CDR3 contains 13 residues. Here the CDR3 DNA reads TGTGCCAGCACCTATCGCTCCTACAATGAGCAGTTCTTC. This translates into CASTYRSYNEQFF.

The CDR3 DNA is TGTGCCAGCAGTAATACGGCAGATATAATAAGGAATGAGCAGTTCTTC. Translated, it gives CASSNTADIIRNEQFF. The rearrangement uses TRBV6-6 and TRBJ2-1; D is uncertain. Trimming left V 5 bases short and J 7 bases short, with 21 bases between. CDR1 and CDR2 from the germline V gene are MNHNY and SVGAGI (reference sequence). The CDR3 length is 16 residues.

J is TRBJ1-3 and V is TRBV4-3, with no clear D. The V end lost 3 bases, the J end lost 0 bases, and 6 bases lay between the germline ends. The germline V gene encodes CDR1 LGHNA and CDR2 YSLEER. The CDR3 sequence is 14 residues long. Here the CDR3 reads CASSQRSSGNTIYF. The CDR3 region has the DNA TGCGCCAGCAGCCAGAGGAGCTCTGGAAACACCATATATTTT.

This chain links TRBV6-5 with TRBJ2-7; 10 bases fit TRBD2. Germline V gene sequence: CDR1 MNHEY, CDR2 SVGAGI. The junction had 4 bases not matched to a gene; V was cut back by 5 bases and J by 3 bases. The CDR3 sequence is 14 residues long. The CDR3 DNA reads as TGTGCCAGCAGTAAAGCGGGAGGGGGCTACGAGCAGTACTTC. This sequence encodes CASSKAGGGYEQYF.

The V call is TRBV5-6, the J call TRBJ1-2; D gene ambiguous. Trimming cost V 2 bases and J 7 bases, with 12 bases left between them. The CDR3 is made up of 13 amino acids. CDR1 and CDR2 from the germline V gene are SGHDT and YYEEEE. Here the CDR3 DNA reads TGTGCCAGCAGCTTTAGCGGGCTTGCTGGCTACACCTTC. It encodes CASSFSGLAGYTF.

The rearrangement uses TRBV19 and TRBJ2-2; TRBD2 aligns across 9 bases. The CDR3 sequence is 15 residues long. The ends lost 9 bases at V and 0 bases at J; junction bases unmatched: 5. CDR1 LNHDA and CDR2 SQIVND come from the germline V gene (reference sequence). The CDR3 sequence: CASKAGGPNTGELFF. Written as DNA, the CDR3 is TGTGCCAGCAAGGCGGGGGGGCCGAACACCGGGGAGCTGTTTTTT.

The CDR3 coding sequence is TGTGCCAGCAGTCTCCAGGGGGGGCCATCTGAAGCTTTCTTT. Its protein is CASSLQGGPSEAFF. This chain connects TRBV28 to TRBJ1-1, with TRBD1 matching over 7 bases. Germline loops: CDR1 MDHEN, CDR2 SYDVKM. V was clipped by 5 bases and J by 6 bases; unmatched bases: 9. This CDR3 has 14 residues.

This chain links TRBV5-1 with TRBJ1-2, with TRBD1 identical over 7 bases. V was clipped by 0 bases and J by 6 bases; unmatched bases: 5. CDR1 SGHRS and CDR2 YFSETQ come from the germline V gene. The CDR3 extends over 14 amino acids. This CDR3 reads CASSLEQGRDGYTF. In nucleotides, the CDR3 is TGCGCCAGCAGCTTGGAACAGGGGCGCGATGGCTACACCTTC.

This chain connects TRBV5-1 to TRBJ2-7; 9 bases line up with TRBD1. The CDR3 sequence is 14 residues long. V was pared by 4 bases and J by 2 bases, with 4 bases of the junction left unmatched. The V gene's germline CDR1 is SGHRS and CDR2 YFSETQ. The CDR3 DNA follows: TGCGCCAGCAGCGTGGACAGGGGTACCTACGAGCAGTACTTC. Amino acid sequence: CASSVDRGTYEQYF.

In nucleotides, the CDR3 is TGCGCCAGCAGACTACAGGGTAAGAGAGACAATGAGCAGTTCTTC. This codes for CASRLQGKRDNEQFF. The chain recombines TRBV4-1 with TRBJ2-1; D might be TRBD1 (6 bases). V was trimmed by 6 bases and J by 5 bases, leaving 17 bases between them. Germline-derived CDR1 and CDR2 are MGHRA and YSYEKL. The CDR3 runs 15 residues.

CDR3 sequence reads: CASSEPPSSYNEQFF. In nucleotides, the CDR3 is TGTGCCAGCAGTGAACCGCCTAGCTCCTACAATGAGCAGTTCTTC. The chain combines TRBV2 with TRBJ2-1; D uncertain. The V gene lost 2 bases and the J gene lost 0 bases, with 8 bases spanning the gap. There are 15 residues in the CDR3. Germline CDR1 reads SNHLY; CDR2 reads FYNNEI.

The gene calls are TRBV2 and TRBJ1-6, with TRBD1 as a possible D gene (6 bases). Germline CDR1 is SNHLY and CDR2 is FYNNEI. The V end was cut by 6 bases, the J end by 7 bases, with 16 bases between. This CDR3 has 15 residues. The CDR3: CASRDGQGGNSPLHF. Written as DNA, the CDR3 is TGTGCCAGCAGAGACGGACAAGGGGGGAATTCACCCCTCCACTTT.

The genes are TRBV11-2 and TRBJ2-7; 7 bases agree with TRBD2. There are 19 residues in the CDR3. The ends lost 7 bases at V and 3 bases at J; junction bases unmatched: 24. CDR1 and CDR2 (germline): SGHAT, FQNNGV. For the CDR3, the DNA is TGTGCCAGCAACACCCTCTGGTTCCCCCTCAGCGGGATGATCTACGAGCAGTACTTC. Translation gives CASNTLWFPLSGMIYEQYF. Together with reference TRBV11-2 and TRBJ2-7, the CDR3 gives the full variable domain: EAGVAQSPRYKIIEKRQSVAFWCNPISGHATLYWYQQILGQGPKLLIQFQNNGVVDDSQLPKDRFSAERLKGVDSTLKIQPAKLEDSAVYLCASNTLWFPLSGMIYEQYFGPGTRLTVT.

The V and J genes are TRBV4-1 and TRBJ2-1; 11 nucleotides agree with TRBD2. This CDR3 contains 16 residues. Germline V CDR1 and CDR2: MGHRA, YSYEKL. Unmatched junction bases numbered 1, after V lost 1 base and J lost 2 bases. CDR3 region: CASSQGTSGPYNEQFF. In DNA, the CDR3 is TGCGCCAGCAGCCAAGGGACTAGCGGGCCCTACAATGAGCAGTTCTTC.